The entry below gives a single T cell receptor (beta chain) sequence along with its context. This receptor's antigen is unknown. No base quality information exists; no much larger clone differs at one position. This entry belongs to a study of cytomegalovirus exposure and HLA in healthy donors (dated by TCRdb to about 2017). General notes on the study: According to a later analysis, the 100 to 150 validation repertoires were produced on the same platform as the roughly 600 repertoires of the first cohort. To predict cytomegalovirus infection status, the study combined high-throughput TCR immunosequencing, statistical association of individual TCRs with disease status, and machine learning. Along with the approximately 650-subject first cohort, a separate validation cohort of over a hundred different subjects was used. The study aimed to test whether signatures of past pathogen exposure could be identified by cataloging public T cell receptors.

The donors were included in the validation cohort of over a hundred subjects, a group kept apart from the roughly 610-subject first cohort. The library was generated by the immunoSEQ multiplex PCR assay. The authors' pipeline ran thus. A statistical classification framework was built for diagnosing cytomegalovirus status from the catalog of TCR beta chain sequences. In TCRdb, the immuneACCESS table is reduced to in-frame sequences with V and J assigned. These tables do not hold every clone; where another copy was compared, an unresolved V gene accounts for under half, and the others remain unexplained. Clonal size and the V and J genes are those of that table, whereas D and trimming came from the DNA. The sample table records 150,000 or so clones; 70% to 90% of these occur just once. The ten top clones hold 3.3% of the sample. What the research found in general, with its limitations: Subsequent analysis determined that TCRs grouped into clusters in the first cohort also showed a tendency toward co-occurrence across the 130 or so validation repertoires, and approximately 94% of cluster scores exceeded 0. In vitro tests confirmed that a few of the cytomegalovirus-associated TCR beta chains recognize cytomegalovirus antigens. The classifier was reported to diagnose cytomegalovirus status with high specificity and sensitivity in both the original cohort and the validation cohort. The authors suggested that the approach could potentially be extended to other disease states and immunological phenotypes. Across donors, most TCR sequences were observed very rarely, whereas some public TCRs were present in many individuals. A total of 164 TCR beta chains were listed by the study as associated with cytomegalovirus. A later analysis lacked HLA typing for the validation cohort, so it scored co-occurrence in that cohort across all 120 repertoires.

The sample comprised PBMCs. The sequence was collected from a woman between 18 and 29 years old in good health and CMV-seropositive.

The CDR3 protein: CASSLLEYGEQFF. The DNA sequence reads TGTGCCAGCAGCTTACTAGAGTACGGTGAGCAGTTCTTC. The V gene is TRBV7-2 and the J gene is TRBJ2-1, with no reliable assignment of the D segment. The CDR3 has 13 amino acids, counting the end cysteine and phenylalanine. The kept DNA is CDR3 alone, 39 bases in frame from the first base. V is reduced by 2 bases and J by 9 bases, leaving a spacing of 11 bases between them. The germline V gene provides CDR1 SGHTA and CDR2 FQGNSA.